This entry lists 3 T cell receptor beta chains sequenced from one sample in a study of T-cell memory formation after mild COVID-19. TCRdb called the 5' RACE reads again in MiXCR, with one record for every CDR3 protein. The data hold around 50,000 distinct CDR3 sequences, with less than 15% observed a single time. The specimen sequenced was PBMCs or a T cell subset sorted from them (not recorded which). Every receptor here comes from a man aged 18-30 years who had mild COVID-19 (a few samples of this study predate the infection). Cell type and time point are not known.

This chain uses TRBV19 with TRBJ1-1, with unresolved D. The CDR3 spans 12 residues. Germline V gene lookup returns CDR1 LNHDA and CDR2 SQIVND (reference sequence). V was trimmed by 6 bases and J by 2 bases, leaving 7 bases between them. Here the CDR3 reads CASRTANTEAFF. As DNA, the CDR3 is TGTGCCAGTAGAACAGCTAACACTGAAGCTTTCTTT.

This clonotype appeared many times. The V call is TRBV6-5, the J call TRBJ2-7; 7 bases align to TRBD1. The CDR3 contains 15 residues. Germline-derived CDR1 and CDR2 are MNHEY and SVGAGI. The V gene end was trimmed by 5 bases and the J gene end by 2 bases; junction bases not matched to a gene: 9. The CDR3 region is CASSPSTGVPYEQYF. The DNA for the CDR3 is TGTGCCAGCAGTCCCTCAACAGGGGTCCCCTACGAGCAGTACTTC.

This clonotype turned up a few times. This chain links TRBV5-1 with TRBJ2-7; D may match TRBD1 or TRBD2 (6 bases each). V gave up 5 bases and J gave up 4 bases, with 16 bases separating them. This CDR3 spans 14 amino acids. The V gene's germline CDR1 is SGHRS and CDR2 YFSETQ. The CDR3 DNA reads TGCGCCAGCAGGGAAGGGGGGAGTAGGTACGAGCAGTACTTC. Translation gives CASREGGSRYEQYF.